This entry is about one TCR beta chain. The antigen remains unidentified. Assay: immunoSEQ multiplex PCR; the TCRdb copy retains only in-frame clones and omits some. The sample has tens of thousands of clones; approximately 93% are singletons. The data are from a study of cytomegalovirus exposure and HLA in healthy donors. Study-wide points: The tendency of first-cohort TCR clusters to co-occur in the 100 to 150 validation repertoires emerged from a later analysis.

This CDR3 comprises 11 residues. The V and J ends lost 0 bases and 11 bases respectively, with 7 bases between them. Germline V CDR1 and CDR2: SGHAT, FQNNGV. This clonotype was sampled from a woman aged 18-29 years in good health and CMV-seropositive. The chain couples TRBV11-2 to TRBJ1-1, with D hard to call. The sample consisted of PBMCs. CDR3 DNA sequence: TGTGCCAGCAGCTTAGATGCGGTGGCTTTCTTT. It yields the protein CASSLDAVAFF. Based on the CDR3 plus reference TRBV11-2 and TRBJ1-1, the full variable domain is EAGVAQSPRYKIIEKRQSVAFWCNPISGHATLYWYQQILGQGPKLLIQFQNNGVVDDSQLPKDRFSAERLKGVDSTLKIQPAKLEDSAVYLCASSLDAVAFFGQGTRLTVV.